The present T cell receptor beta chain was sequenced within a study of PD-1 blockade in classical Hodgkin lymphoma. Worth noting for this clone: Its target is unknown.

No patient escaped relapse after autologous stem cell transplantation, and brentuximab vedotin exposure varied. The CDR3 is made up of 14 amino acids. CDR1 and CDR2 from the germline V gene are SEHNR and FQNEAQ (reference sequence). V lost 3 bases to trimming and J lost 6 bases, with 14 bases between them. The data were produced by immunoSEQ multiplex PCR, yet TCRdb's version contains in-frame clones alone and is incomplete. Seen here are around 7,100 clones, about three quarters observed once, and the top ten hold approximately 60%. Findings and limits, study-wide: Complete responders' baseline diversity resembled that of newly diagnosed patients.

The rearrangement uses TRBV7-9 and TRBJ1-2; possibly TRBD1 for D (6 bases). This receptor was taken from a human donor with classical Hodgkin lymphoma. The sample here was peripheral blood mononuclear cells (PBMCs), taken at baseline. The CDR3 sequence: CASSFDRPGNGYTF. CDR3 DNA: TGTGCCAGCAGCTTTGACAGGCCGGGAAATGGCTACACCTTC.